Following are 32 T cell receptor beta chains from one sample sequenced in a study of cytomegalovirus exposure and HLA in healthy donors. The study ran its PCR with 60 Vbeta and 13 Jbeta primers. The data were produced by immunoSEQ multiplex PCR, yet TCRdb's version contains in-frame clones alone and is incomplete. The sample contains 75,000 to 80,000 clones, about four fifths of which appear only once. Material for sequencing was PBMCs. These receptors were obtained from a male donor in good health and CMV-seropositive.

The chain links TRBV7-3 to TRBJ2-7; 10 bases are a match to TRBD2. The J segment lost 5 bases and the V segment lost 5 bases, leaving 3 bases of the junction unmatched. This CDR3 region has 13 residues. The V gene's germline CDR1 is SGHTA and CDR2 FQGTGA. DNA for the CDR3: TGTGCCAGCAGCCTCGGACTAGCGGACGAGCAGTACTTC. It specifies CASSLGLADEQYF.

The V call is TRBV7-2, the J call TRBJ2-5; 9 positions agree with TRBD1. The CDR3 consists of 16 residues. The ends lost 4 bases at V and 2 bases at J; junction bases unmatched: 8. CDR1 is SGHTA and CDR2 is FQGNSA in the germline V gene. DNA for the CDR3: TGTGCCAGCAGCTACAGGGGGCGAATGGGACAAGAGACCCAGTACTTC. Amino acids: CASSYRGRMGQETQYF. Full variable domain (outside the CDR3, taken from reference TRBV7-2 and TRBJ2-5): GAGVSQSPSNKVTEKGKDVELRCDPISGHTALYWYRQSLGQGLEFLIYFQGNSAPDKSGLPSDRFSAERTGGSVSTLTIQRTQQEDSAVYLCASSYRGRMGQETQYFGPGTRLLVL.

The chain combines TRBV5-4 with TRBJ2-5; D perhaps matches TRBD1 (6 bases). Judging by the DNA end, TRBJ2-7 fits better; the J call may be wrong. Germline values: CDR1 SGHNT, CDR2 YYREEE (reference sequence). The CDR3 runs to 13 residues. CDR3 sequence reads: CASSLDRVDEQYF. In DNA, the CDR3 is TGTGCCAGCAGCTTGGACAGGGTGGACGAGCAGTACTTC.

In DNA, the CDR3 is TGTGCCTGTCAAGGGGCAGGGCCTAGCAATCAGCCCCAGCATTTT. Translated, it gives CACQGAGPSNQPQHF. The chain has TRBV30 and TRBJ1-5, with a possible D match to TRBD1 (5 bases). Germline CDR1 reads GTSNPN; CDR2 reads SVGIG (reference sequence). V lost 6 bases to trimming and J lost 0 bases, with 15 bases between them. The CDR3 covers 15 residues. The full variable domain, in which reference TRBV30 and TRBJ1-5 provide the parts outside the CDR3, is SQTIHQWPATLVQPVGSPLSLECTVEGTSNPNLYWYRQAAGRGLQLLFYSVGIGQISSEVPQNLSASRPQDRQFILSSKKLLLSDSGFYLCACQGAGPSNQPQHFGDGTRLSIL.

CDR3 amino acids: CASSLDTGAGTEAFF. The CDR3, as DNA: TGTGCCAGCAGCTTAGATACAGGGGCAGGCACTGAAGCTTTCTTT. This chain connects TRBV5-8 to TRBJ1-1; 7 bases align to TRBD1. The CDR3 has 15 residues. The junction had 8 bases not matched to a gene; V was cut back by 2 bases and J by 4 bases. CDR1 SGHTS and CDR2 YDEGEE come from the germline V gene.

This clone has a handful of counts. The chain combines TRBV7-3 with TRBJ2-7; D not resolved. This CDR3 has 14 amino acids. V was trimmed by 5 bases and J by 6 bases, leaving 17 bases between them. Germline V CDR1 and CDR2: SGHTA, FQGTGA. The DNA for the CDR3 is TGTGCCAGCAGCAAAGGCCCCGGTGCAGGCGAGCAGTACTTC. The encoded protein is CASSKGPGAGEQYF.

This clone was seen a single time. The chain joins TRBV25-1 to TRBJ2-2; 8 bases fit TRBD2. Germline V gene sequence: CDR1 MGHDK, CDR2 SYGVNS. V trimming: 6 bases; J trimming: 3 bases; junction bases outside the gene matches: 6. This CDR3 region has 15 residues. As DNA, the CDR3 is TGTGCCAGCAGCCTTACTAGCGGCTACACCGGGGAGCTGTTTTTT. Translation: CASSLTSGYTGELFF. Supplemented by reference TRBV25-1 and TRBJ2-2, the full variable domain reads EADIYQTPRYLVIGTGKKITLECSQTMGHDKMYWYQQDPGMELHLIHYSYGVNSTEKGDLSSESTVSRIRTEHFPLTLESARPSHTSQYLCASSLTSGYTGELFFGEGSRLTVL.

CDR3 coding DNA: TGTGCCAGCAGCACCAGAACGGGACAGGGGGCGTTCGAGCAGTACTTC. This gives the protein CASSTRTGQGAFEQYF. The rearrangement uses TRBV11-2 and TRBJ2-7, with 12 bases identical to TRBD1. CDR3 length: 16 amino acids. The V segment lost 5 bases and the J segment 6 bases; nucleotides outside the gene matches: 11. Germline CDR1 and CDR2: SGHAT and FQNNGV.

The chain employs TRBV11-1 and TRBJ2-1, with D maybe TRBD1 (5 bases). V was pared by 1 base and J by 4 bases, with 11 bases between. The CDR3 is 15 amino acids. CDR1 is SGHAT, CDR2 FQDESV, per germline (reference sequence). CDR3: CASSLGRGPYNEQFF. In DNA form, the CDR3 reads TGTGCCAGCAGCTTAGGTAGGGGCCCTTACAATGAGCAGTTCTTC.

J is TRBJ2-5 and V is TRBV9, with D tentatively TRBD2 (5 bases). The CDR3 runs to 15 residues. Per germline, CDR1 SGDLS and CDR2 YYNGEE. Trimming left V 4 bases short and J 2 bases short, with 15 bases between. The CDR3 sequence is CASSPRTSSQETQYF. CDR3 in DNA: TGTGCCAGCAGCCCGCGAACTAGTTCTCAAGAGACCCAGTACTTC. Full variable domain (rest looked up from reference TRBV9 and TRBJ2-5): DSGVTQTPKHLITATGQRVTLRCSPRSGDLSVYWYQQSLDQGLQFLIQYYNGEERAKGNILERFSAQQFPDLHSELNLSSLELGDSALYFCASSPRTSSQETQYFGPGTRLLVL.

CDR3 region: CASSEASSLAPYEQYF. In nucleotides, the CDR3 is TGTGCCAGCAGTGAAGCGTCGTCCCTGGCCCCCTACGAGCAGTACTTC. The V and J genes are TRBV6-1 and TRBJ2-7; no clear D. This CDR3 contains 16 residues. With 0 bases removed from V and 2 bases from J, the gap between germline ends came to 14 bases. CDR1 and CDR2 (germline): MNHNS, SASEGT.

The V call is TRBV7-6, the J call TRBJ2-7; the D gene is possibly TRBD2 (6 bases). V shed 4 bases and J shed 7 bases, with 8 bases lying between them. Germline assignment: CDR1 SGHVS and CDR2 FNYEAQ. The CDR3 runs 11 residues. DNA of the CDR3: TGTGCCAGCAGCTCAGGGAGGGAGCAGTACTTC. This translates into CASSSGREQYF.

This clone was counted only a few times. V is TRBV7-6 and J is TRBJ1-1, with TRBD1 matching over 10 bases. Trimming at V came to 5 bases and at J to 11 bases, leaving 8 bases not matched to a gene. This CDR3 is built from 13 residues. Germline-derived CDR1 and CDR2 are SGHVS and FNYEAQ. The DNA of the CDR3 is TGTGCCAGCAGCGGATACCGGGACAGGGGTGCTTTCTTT. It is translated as CASSGYRDRGAFF.

CDR3 region: CASSPIEGTDTQYF. DNA for the CDR3: TGTGCCAGCTCACCCATTGAGGGCACAGATACGCAGTATTTT. V and J are TRBV18 and TRBJ2-3; no reliable D call. V lost 3 bases to trimming and J lost 1 base, with 8 bases between them. The germline gives CDR1 KGHSH, CDR2 LQKENI. This CDR3 is built from 14 residues.

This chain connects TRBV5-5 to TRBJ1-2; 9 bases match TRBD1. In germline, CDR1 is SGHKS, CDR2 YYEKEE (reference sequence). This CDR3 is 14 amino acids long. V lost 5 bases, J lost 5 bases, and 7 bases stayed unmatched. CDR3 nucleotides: TGTGCCAGCAGAACGGACAGGGGATTTTATGGCTACACCTTC. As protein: CASRTDRGFYGYTF.

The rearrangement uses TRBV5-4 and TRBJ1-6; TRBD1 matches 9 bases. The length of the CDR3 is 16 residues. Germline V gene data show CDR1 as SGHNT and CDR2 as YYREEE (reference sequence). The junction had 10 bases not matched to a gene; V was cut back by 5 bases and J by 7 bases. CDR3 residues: CASSLPGQGRNSPLHF. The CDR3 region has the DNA TGTGCCAGCAGTCTTCCGGGACAGGGAAGGAATTCACCCCTCCACTTT.

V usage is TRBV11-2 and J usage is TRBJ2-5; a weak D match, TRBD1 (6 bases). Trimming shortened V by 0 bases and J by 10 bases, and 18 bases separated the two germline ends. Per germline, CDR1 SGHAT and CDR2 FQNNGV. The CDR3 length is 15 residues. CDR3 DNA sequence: TGTGCCAGCAGCTTAGATACAGGGTCGTATACAGTCCAGTACTTC. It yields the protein CASSLDTGSYTVQYF.

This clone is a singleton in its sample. CDR3 amino acids: CASSFHTRRGDNSPLHF. Written as DNA, the CDR3 is TGTGCCAGCAGCTTCCACACTCGCAGGGGGGATAATTCACCCCTCCACTTT. The chain is built from TRBV7-9 and TRBJ1-6; 7 bases are a match to TRBD1. Per germline, CDR1 SEHNR and CDR2 FQNEAQ (reference sequence). Trimming at V came to 3 bases and at J to 5 bases, leaving 10 bases not matched to a gene. CDR3 length: 17 residues.

The CDR3 protein is CAWRVGGGPNSPLHF. The CDR3 DNA reads TGTGCCTGGAGGGTCGGAGGGGGCCCTAATTCACCCCTCCACTTT. The chain is built from TRBV30 and TRBJ1-6; 7 positions agree with TRBD1. Germline V gives CDR1 GTSNPN, CDR2 SVGIG (reference sequence). CDR3 length: 15 residues. Unmatched junction bases numbered 8, after V lost 3 bases and J lost 6 bases.

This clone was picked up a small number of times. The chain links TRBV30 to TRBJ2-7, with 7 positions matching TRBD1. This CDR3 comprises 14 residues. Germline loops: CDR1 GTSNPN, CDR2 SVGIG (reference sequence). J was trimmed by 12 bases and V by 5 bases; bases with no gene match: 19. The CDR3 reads CAWGLTGAPLRWYF. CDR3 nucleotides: TGTGCCTGGGGATTAACAGGGGCTCCCCTACGATGGTACTTC.

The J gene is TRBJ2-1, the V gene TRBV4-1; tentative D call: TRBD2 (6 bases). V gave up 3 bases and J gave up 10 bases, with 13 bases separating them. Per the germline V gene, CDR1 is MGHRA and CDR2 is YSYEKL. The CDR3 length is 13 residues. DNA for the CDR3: TGCGCCAGCAGCCAGACTAGTCCCACCGAGCAGTTCTTC. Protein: CASSQTSPTEQFF.

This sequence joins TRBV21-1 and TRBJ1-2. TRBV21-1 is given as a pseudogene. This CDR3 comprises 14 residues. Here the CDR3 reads CASSKRRANYGYTF. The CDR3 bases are TGTGCCAGCAGCAAGCGCCGCGCTAACTATGGCTACACCTTC.

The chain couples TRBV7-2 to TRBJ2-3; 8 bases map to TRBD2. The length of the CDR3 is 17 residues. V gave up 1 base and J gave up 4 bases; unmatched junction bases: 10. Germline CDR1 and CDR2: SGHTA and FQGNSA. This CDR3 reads CASSLVSRGGPADTQYF. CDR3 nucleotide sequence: TGTGCCAGCAGCTTAGTCTCCCGGGGGGGCCCCGCAGATACGCAGTATTTT. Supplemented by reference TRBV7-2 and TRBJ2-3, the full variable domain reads GAGVSQSPSNKVTEKGKDVELRCDPISGHTALYWYRQSLGQGLEFLIYFQGNSAPDKSGLPSDRFSAERTGGSVSTLTIQRTQQEDSAVYLCASSLVSRGGPADTQYFGPGTRLTVL.

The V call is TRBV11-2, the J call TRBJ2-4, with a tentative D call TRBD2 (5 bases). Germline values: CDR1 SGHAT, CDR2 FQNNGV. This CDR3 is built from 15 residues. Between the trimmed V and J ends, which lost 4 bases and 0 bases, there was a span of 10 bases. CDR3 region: CASSSTAVAKNIQYF. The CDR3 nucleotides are TGTGCCAGCAGCTCAACAGCGGTAGCCAAAAACATTCAGTACTTC.

CDR3 coding DNA: TGTGCCAGCAGTTTAAGACAGGGTCCCGGGGAGCTGTTTTTT. It encodes CASSLRQGPGELFF. This chain connects TRBV27 to TRBJ2-2; TRBD1 matches at 7 bases. The V gene's germline CDR1 is MNHEY and CDR2 SMNVEV (reference sequence). V was clipped by 2 bases and J by 6 bases; unmatched bases: 3. The CDR3 totals 14 residues.

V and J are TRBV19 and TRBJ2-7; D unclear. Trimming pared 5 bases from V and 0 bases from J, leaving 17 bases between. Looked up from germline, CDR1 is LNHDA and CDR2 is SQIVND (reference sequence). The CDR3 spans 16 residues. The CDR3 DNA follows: TGTGCCAGTAGTCGCGCCCAGGCCATCACCTCCTACGAGCAGTACTTC. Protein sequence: CASSRAQAITSYEQYF.

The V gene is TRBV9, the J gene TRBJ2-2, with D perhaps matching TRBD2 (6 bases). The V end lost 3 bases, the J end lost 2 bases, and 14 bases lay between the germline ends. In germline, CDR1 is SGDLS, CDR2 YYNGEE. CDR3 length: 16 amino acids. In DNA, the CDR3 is TGTGCCAGCAGCGCCCTAGGGCGGGGTAACACCGGGGAGCTGTTTTTT. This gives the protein CASSALGRGNTGELFF.

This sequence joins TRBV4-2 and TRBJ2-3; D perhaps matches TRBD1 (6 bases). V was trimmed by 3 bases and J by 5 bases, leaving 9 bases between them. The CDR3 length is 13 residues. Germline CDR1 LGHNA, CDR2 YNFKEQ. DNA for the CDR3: TGTGCCAGCAGCCAGCAGGGGAAAGATACGCAGTATTTT. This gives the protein CASSQQGKDTQYF.

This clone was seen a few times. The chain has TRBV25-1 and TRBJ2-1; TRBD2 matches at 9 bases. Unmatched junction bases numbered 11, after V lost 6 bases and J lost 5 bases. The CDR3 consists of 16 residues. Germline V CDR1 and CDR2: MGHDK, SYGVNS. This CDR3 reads CASRGMTSGGNNEQFF. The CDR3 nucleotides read TGTGCCAGCAGAGGGATGACTAGCGGAGGGAACAATGAGCAGTTCTTC.

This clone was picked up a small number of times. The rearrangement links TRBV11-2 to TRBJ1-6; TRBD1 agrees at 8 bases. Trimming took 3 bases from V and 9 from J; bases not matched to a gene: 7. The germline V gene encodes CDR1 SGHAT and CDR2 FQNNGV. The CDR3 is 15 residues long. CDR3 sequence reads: CASSLETGVSSPLHF. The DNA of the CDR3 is TGTGCCAGCAGCTTGGAGACAGGGGTTAGTTCACCCCTCCACTTT.

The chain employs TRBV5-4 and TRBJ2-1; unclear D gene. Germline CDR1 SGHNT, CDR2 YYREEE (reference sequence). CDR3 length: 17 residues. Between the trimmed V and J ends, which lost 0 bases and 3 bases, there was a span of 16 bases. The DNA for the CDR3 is TGTGCCAGCAGCTTGGTGGTTGGCGGAAAAGACTACAATGAGCAGTTCTTC. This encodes CASSLVVGGKDYNEQFF.

The CDR3 is CASSKFPELNEKLFF. The CDR3 bases are TGTGCCAGCAGCAAATTCCCGGAGCTTAATGAAAAACTGTTTTTT. This chain connects TRBV5-4 to TRBJ1-4; D not resolved. Germline assignment: CDR1 SGHNT and CDR2 YYREEE (reference sequence). CDR3 length equals 15 residues. V was pared by 4 bases and J by 4 bases, with 14 bases between. The whole variable domain, filled in from reference TRBV5-4 and TRBJ1-4, reads ETGVTQSPTHLIKTRGQQVTLRCSSQSGHNTVSWYQQALGQGPQFIFQYYREEENGRGNFPPRFSGLQFPNYSSELNVNALELDDSALYLCASSKFPELNEKLFFGSGTQLSVL.